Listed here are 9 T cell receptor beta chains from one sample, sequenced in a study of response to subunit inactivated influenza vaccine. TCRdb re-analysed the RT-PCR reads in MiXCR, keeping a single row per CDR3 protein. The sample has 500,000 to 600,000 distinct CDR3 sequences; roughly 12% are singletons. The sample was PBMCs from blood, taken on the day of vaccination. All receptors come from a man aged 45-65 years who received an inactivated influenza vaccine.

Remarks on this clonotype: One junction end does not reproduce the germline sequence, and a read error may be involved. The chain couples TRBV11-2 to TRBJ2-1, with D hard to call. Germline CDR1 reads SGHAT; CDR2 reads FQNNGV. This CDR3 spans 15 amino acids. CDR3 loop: CASGVMSTGSGEHFF. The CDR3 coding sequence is TGTGCCAGCGGCGTAATGAGTACTGGTTCAGGTGAGCATTTCTTC.

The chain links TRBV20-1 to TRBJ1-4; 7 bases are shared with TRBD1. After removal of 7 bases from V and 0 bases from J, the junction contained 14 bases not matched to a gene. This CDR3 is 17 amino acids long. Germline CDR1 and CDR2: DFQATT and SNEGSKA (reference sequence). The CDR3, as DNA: TGCAGTGTCTCGCCCAAACAGGGGAGATCAACTAATGAAAAACTGTTTTTT. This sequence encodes CSVSPKQGRSTNEKLFF.

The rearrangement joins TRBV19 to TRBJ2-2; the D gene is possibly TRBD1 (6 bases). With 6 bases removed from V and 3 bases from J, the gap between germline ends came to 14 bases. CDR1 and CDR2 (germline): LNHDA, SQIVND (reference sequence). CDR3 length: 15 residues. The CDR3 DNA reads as TGTGCCAGTAGGAGAACAGGGTCGGACACCGGGGAGCTGTTTTTT. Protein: CASRRTGSDTGELFF.

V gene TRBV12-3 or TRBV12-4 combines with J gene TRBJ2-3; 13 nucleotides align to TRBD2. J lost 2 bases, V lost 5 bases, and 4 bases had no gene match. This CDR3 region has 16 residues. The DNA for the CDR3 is TGTGCCAGCAGTAGGACTAGCGGGGGCTACACAGATACGCAGTATTTT. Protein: CASSRTSGGYTDTQYF.

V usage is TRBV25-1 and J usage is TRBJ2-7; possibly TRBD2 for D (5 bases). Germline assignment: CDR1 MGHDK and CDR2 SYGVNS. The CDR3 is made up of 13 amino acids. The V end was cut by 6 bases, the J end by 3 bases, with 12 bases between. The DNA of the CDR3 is TGTGCCAGCAGACTCACACGGGGCTACGAGCAGTACTTC. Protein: CASRLTRGYEQYF.

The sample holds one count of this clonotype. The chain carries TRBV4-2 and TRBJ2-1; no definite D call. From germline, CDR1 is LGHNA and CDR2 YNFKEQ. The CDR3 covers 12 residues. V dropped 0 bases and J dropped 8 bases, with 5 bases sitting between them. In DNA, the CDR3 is TGTGCCAGCAGCCAAGATTTACATGAGCAGTTCTTC. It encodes CASSQDLHEQFF.

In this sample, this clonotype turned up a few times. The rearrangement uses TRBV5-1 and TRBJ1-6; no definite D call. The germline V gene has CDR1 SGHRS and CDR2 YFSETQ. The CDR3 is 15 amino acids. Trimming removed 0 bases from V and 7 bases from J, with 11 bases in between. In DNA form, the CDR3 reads TGCGCCAGCAGCTTGGAAGGAGCTCTGAATTCACCCCTCCACTTT. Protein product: CASSLEGALNSPLHF.

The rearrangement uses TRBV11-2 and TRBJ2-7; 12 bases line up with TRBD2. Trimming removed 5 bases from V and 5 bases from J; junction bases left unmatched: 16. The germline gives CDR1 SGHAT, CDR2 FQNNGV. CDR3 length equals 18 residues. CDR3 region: CASSGVMGKLAGGDEQYF. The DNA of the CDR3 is TGTGCCAGCAGCGGCGTGATGGGCAAACTAGCGGGAGGAGACGAGCAGTACTTC. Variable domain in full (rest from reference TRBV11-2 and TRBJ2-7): EAGVAQSPRYKIIEKRQSVAFWCNPISGHATLYWYQQILGQGPKLLIQFQNNGVVDDSQLPKDRFSAERLKGVDSTLKIQPAKLEDSAVYLCASSGVMGKLAGGDEQYFGPGTRLTVT.

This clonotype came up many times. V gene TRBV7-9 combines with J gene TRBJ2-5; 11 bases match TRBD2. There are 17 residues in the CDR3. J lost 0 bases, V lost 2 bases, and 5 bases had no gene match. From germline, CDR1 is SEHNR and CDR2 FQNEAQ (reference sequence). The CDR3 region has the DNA TGTGCCAGCAGCTTATGGGGGACTAGCGGCAACCAAGAGACCCAGTACTTC. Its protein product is CASSLWGTSGNQETQYF.